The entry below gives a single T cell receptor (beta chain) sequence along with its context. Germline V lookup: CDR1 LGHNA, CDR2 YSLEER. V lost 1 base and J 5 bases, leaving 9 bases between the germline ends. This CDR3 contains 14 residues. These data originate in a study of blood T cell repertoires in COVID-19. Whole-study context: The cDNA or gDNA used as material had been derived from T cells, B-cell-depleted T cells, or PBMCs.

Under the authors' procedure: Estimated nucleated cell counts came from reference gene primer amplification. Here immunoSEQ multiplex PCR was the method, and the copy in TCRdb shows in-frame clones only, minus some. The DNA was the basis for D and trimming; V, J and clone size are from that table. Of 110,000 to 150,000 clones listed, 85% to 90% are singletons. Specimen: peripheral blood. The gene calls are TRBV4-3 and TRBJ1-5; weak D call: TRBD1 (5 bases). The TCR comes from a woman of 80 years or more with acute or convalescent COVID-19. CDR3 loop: CASSQVQGDQPQHF. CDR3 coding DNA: TGCGCCAGCAGCCAAGTGCAAGGGGATCAGCCCCAGCATTTT.